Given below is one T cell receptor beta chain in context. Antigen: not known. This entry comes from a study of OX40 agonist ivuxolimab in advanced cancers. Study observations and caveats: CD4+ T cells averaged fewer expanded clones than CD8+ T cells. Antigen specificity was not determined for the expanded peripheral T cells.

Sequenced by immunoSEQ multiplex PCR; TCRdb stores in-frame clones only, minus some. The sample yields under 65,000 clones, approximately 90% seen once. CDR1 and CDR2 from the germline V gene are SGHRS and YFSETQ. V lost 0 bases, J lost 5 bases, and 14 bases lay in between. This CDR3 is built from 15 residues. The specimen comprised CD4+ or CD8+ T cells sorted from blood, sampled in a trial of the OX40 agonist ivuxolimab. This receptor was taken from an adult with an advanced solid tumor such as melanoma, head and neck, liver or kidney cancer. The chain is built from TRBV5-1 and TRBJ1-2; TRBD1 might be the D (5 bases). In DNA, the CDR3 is TGCGCCAGCAGCTTGGCCCGGGGCGGGAGTTATGGCTACACCTTC. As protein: CASSLARGGSYGYTF.